This TCR beta chain was profiled in a study of blood T cell repertoires in COVID-19. Only in-frame clones appear in the TCRdb table, and some are missing; sequencing was by immunoSEQ multiplex PCR. The data show tens of thousands of clones, 82% seen once. Germline lookup yields CDR1 KGHSH and CDR2 LQKENI. The ends were cut back, 0 bases at V and 3 bases at J, with 10 bases in the middle. The CDR3 length is 15 residues. Source material: peripheral blood. The chain joins TRBV18 to TRBJ2-3; D is perhaps TRBD1 (5 bases). The sequence was obtained from a woman in her sixties with acute or convalescent COVID-19. The CDR3 spells CASSPPLAGTDTQYF. The CDR3 region has the DNA TGTGCCAGCTCACCACCTTTGGCAGGGACAGATACGCAGTATTTT. Complete variable domain (other parts from reference TRBV18 and TRBJ2-3): NAGVMQNPRHLVRRRGQEARLRCSPMKGHSHVYWYRQLPEEGLKFMVYLQKENIIDESGMPKERFSAEFPKEGPSILRIQQVVRGDSAAYFCASSPPLAGTDTQYFGPGTRLTVL.